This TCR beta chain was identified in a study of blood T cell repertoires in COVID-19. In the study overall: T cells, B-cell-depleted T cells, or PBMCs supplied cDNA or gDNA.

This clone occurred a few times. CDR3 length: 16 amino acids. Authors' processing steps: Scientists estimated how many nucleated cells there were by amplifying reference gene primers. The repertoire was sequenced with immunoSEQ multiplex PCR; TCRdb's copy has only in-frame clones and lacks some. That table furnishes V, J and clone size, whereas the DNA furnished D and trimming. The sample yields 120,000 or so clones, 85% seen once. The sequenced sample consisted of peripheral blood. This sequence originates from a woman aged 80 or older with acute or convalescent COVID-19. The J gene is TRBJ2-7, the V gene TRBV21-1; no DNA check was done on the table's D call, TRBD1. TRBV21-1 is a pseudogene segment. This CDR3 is CASSRLRDTSSYEQYV. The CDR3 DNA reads TGTGCCAGCAGTCGATTGAGAGACACCAGCTCCTACGAGCAGTACGTC.